This T cell receptor (beta chain) originates from a study of T cell responses to AZD1222 COVID-19 vaccine. Germline V lookup: CDR1 MNHEY, CDR2 SVGAGI. The CDR3 consists of 14 residues. V lost 2 bases and J 1 base, leaving 8 bases between the germline ends. As concerns this clone: Antigen unknown.

Only in-frame clones appear in the TCRdb table, and some are missing; sequencing was by immunoSEQ multiplex PCR. The profile shows around 200,000 clones, just under 95% of them singletons. General study findings and limits: At study baseline, merely five or six AZD1222 recipients were seropositive. White British people made up most donors, females outnumbered males, and clonal diversity was possibly underestimated.

The rearrangement uses TRBV6-5 and TRBJ1-1; TRBD1 is a possible D gene (5 bases). The source material was peripheral blood, sampled 28 days after the second dose of the MenACWY control vaccine. The receptor was isolated from an adult who received the MenACWY meningococcal vaccine as a control. Here the CDR3 reads CASSYLGGNTEAFF. CDR3 DNA sequence: TGTGCCAGCAGTTACCTGGGGGGGAACACTGAAGCTTTCTTT.